These 26 T cell receptor beta chains were all obtained from the same sample, sequenced in a study of Ad26.COV2.S vaccination and SARS-CoV-2 variants. Sequencing used immunoSEQ multiplex PCR; TCRdb keeps in-frame clones, though not all of them. This table holds about 320,000 clones, about 90% found once. Indicated treatment: some 20 received Ad26.COV2.S at low or high dose, single or two shots; 5 received placebo; per-sample allocation not given. The samples date from day 63 after the first vaccine or placebo injection. The sequencing here drew on peripheral blood, taken in a trial of Ad26.COV2.S vaccine versus placebo. Source of these receptors: a person aged 18-60 years who received the Ad26.COV2.S COVID-19 vaccine or a placebo.

The chain employs TRBV28 and TRBJ2-3; 9 nucleotides agree with TRBD2. The CDR3 has 14 residues. V was clipped by 2 bases and J by 6 bases; unmatched bases: 3. In germline, CDR1 is MDHEN, CDR2 SYDVKM. The CDR3: CASSLAGGPDTQYF. The CDR3 bases are TGTGCCAGCAGTTTAGCGGGAGGGCCGGATACGCAGTATTTT.

The chain carries TRBV7-2 and TRBJ2-3; D is undetermined. Deletions cut 2 bases from V and 0 bases from J, with 15 bases between. Germline CDR1 is SGHTA and CDR2 is FQGNSA. There are 17 residues in the CDR3. CDR3 amino acids: CASSLYGVISSTDTQYF. In DNA, the CDR3 is TGTGCCAGCAGCTTATATGGGGTGATATCTAGCACAGATACGCAGTATTTT.

The chain combines TRBV19 with TRBJ1-5; D possibly corresponds to TRBD1 (6 bases). The CDR3 covers 17 residues. CDR1 LNHDA and CDR2 SQIVND come from the germline V gene (reference sequence). V lost 4 bases to trimming and J lost 2 bases, with 18 bases between them. The CDR3 DNA is TGTGCCAGTAGTAGCCACTCTGGGGGCGCGGGCAATCAGCCCCAGCATTTT. Its protein is CASSSHSGGAGNQPQHF. The full variable domain, its missing parts supplied by reference TRBV19 and TRBJ1-5, is DGGITQSPKYLFRKEGQNVTLSCEQNLNHDAMYWYRQDPGQGLRLIYYSQIVNDFQKGDIAEGYSVSREKKESFPLTVTSAQKNPTAFYLCASSSHSGGAGNQPQHFGDGTRLSIL.

CDR3 residues: CASSLETYEGYGYTF. CDR3 DNA: TGTGCCAGCAGCTTAGAAACTTATGAGGGCTATGGCTACACCTTC. V usage is TRBV7-2 and J usage is TRBJ1-2; no reliable D call. The CDR3 has 15 residues. Trimming removed 1 base from V and 4 bases from J, with 13 bases in between. Looked up from germline, CDR1 is SGHTA and CDR2 is FQGNSA.

The chain has TRBV7-2 and TRBJ2-3, with D tentatively TRBD1 or TRBD2 (5 bases each). The CDR3 is 18 amino acids. CDR1 and CDR2 from the germline V gene are SGHTA and FQGNSA. The V and J ends lost 1 base and 3 bases respectively, with 20 bases between them. Here the CDR3 DNA reads TGTGCCAGCAGCTTAGGATCTCCGGCAGGGAGCCCTACAGATACGCAGTATTTT. It specifies CASSLGSPAGSPTDTQYF.

The DNA of the CDR3 is TGTGCCAGCAGCCCCGGACAGGGCCGTAATGAAAAACTGTTTTTT. Its protein is CASSPGQGRNEKLFF. The chain carries TRBV5-4 and TRBJ1-4, with 8 positions matching TRBD1. The CDR3 spans 15 residues. The J segment lost 4 bases and the V segment lost 4 bases, leaving 6 bases of the junction unmatched. The V gene's germline CDR1 is SGHNT and CDR2 YYREEE (reference sequence).

The CDR3 DNA follows: TGTGCCAGCAGCCCGGGACAGGGGGACGAGGGTGATACCGGGGAGCTGTTTTTT. Protein sequence: CASSPGQGDEGDTGELFF. This chain uses TRBV7-9 with TRBJ2-2; 11 nucleotides agree with TRBD1. V dropped 5 bases and J dropped 5; count of bases not matched to a gene: 13. The CDR3 loop spans 18 amino acids. In germline, CDR1 is SEHNR, CDR2 FQNEAQ (reference sequence).

CDR3 nucleotides: TGTGCCCTCGGACAGGGATGGGCCACTGAAGCTTTCTTT. Encoded protein: CALGQGWATEAFF. This chain connects TRBV30 to TRBJ1-1; 8 nucleotides line up with TRBD1. The CDR3 extends over 13 amino acids. Trimming cost V 8 bases and J 4 bases; bases outside gene matches: 9. Germline loops: CDR1 GTSNPN, CDR2 SVGIG (reference sequence).

This chain joins TRBV19 and TRBJ1-5; D remains unclear. From germline, CDR1 is LNHDA and CDR2 SQIVND (reference sequence). The CDR3 has 14 amino acids. V was shortened by 2 bases and J by 2 bases, with 7 bases between the two germline ends. The CDR3 reads CASSISGGNQPQHF. The CDR3 region has the DNA TGTGCCAGTAGTATAAGCGGGGGCAATCAGCCCCAGCATTTT.

The chain links TRBV19 to TRBJ1-4, with unresolved D. Trimming left V 1 base short and J 8 bases short, with 8 bases between. Germline V gene lookup returns CDR1 LNHDA and CDR2 SQIVND (reference sequence). The CDR3 covers 13 residues. As DNA, the CDR3 is TGTGCCAGTAGTATAGGAGAAGAGGAAAAACTGTTTTTT. It is translated as CASSIGEEEKLFF.

CDR3 sequence (DNA): TGTGCCAGCTCACCAACAGCGAGTGCTAACTATGGCTACACCTTC. It specifies CASSPTASANYGYTF. The J gene is TRBJ1-2, the V gene TRBV18, with D unclear. The germline V gene has CDR1 KGHSH and CDR2 LQKENI. This CDR3 has 15 residues. Between the trimmed V and J ends, which lost 2 bases and 0 bases, there was a span of 10 bases.

This clone was observed a few times. The rearrangement links TRBV13 to TRBJ1-1, with D possibly matching TRBD1 (6 bases). This CDR3 contains 15 residues. Germline CDR1 reads PRHDT; CDR2 reads FYEKMQ (reference sequence). V lost 5 bases to trimming and J lost 1 base, with 14 bases between them. This chain's CDR3 is CASSRYTGKNTEAFF. For the CDR3, the DNA is TGTGCCAGCAGCCGATATACAGGGAAGAACACTGAAGCTTTCTTT.

J is TRBJ2-5 and V is TRBV6-1; 8 bases map to TRBD2. Per germline, CDR1 MNHNS and CDR2 SASEGT. The CDR3 contains 15 residues. V dropped 3 bases and J dropped 5; count of bases not matched to a gene: 8. The CDR3 DNA is TGTGCCAGCAGTGACGTGAGCGGGGGCTGGGAGACCCAGTACTTC. Translating it yields CASSDVSGGWETQYF.

CDR3 sequence reads: CASSQTNTEAFF. CDR3 DNA sequence: TGTGCCAGCAGCCAGACGAACACTGAAGCTTTCTTT. V gene TRBV7-9 combines with J gene TRBJ1-1; D is ambiguous. CDR1 is SEHNR, CDR2 FQNEAQ, per germline (reference sequence). V dropped 5 bases and J dropped 1 base, with 5 bases sitting between them. CDR3 size: 12 residues.

This clone showed up just a few times. V gene TRBV13 combines with J gene TRBJ1-1; D not certain. The CDR3 covers 13 residues. Germline values: CDR1 PRHDT, CDR2 FYEKMQ (reference sequence). Trimming removed 3 bases at V and 1 base at J, with 6 bases between. DNA of the CDR3: TGTGCCAGCAGCTTCGCAGAGAACACTGAAGCTTTCTTT. It codes for CASSFAENTEAFF. The full variable domain, rest sourced from reference TRBV13 and TRBJ1-1, is AAGVIQSPRHLIKEKRETATLKCYPIPRHDTVYWYQQGPGQDPQFLISFYEKMQSDKGSIPDRFSAQQFSDYHSELNMSSLELGDSALYFCASSFAENTEAFFGQGTRLTVV.

The CDR3 DNA is TGTGCCAGCAGTTACGAGGGCGGGGGGGCTTACGAGCAGTACTTC. Its translation: CASSYEGGGAYEQYF. V is TRBV6-5 and J is TRBJ2-7, with 9 nucleotides matching TRBD2. The CDR3 totals 15 residues. Trimming took 2 bases from V and 4 from J; bases not matched to a gene: 6. Germline CDR1 MNHEY, CDR2 SVGAGI.

V usage is TRBV29-1 and J usage is TRBJ2-5, with 12 nucleotides matching TRBD1. Germline lookup yields CDR1 SQVTM and CDR2 ANQGSEA. The CDR3 is 15 residues long. V lost 4 bases to trimming and J lost 4 bases; unmatched junction nucleotides: 7. The chain's CDR3 is CSVAPGQGAGETQYF. The CDR3 coding sequence is TGCAGCGTTGCCCCGGGACAGGGGGCCGGAGAGACCCAGTACTTC.

The chain is built from TRBV7-9 and TRBJ2-7; D possibly corresponds to TRBD2 (6 bases). The V end lost 3 bases, the J end lost 6 bases, and 9 bases lay between the germline ends. The CDR3 covers 12 residues. Germline-derived CDR1 and CDR2 are SEHNR and FQNEAQ (reference sequence). The CDR3 DNA sequence: TGTGCCAGCAGCTTGGGGGGTTCCGAGCAGTACTTC. Amino acid sequence: CASSLGGSEQYF.

The chain recombines TRBV5-1 with TRBJ1-1; D is unclear. Germline V gene sequence: CDR1 SGHRS, CDR2 YFSETQ. The CDR3 has 15 residues. The ends were cut back, 1 base at V and 0 bases at J, with 10 bases in the middle. The chain's CDR3 is CASSLNTEMNTEAFF. CDR3 nucleotide sequence: TGCGCCAGCAGCTTGAATACGGAAATGAACACTGAAGCTTTCTTT.

This sequence joins TRBV4-1 and TRBJ1-2; no clear D. V was trimmed by 3 bases and J by 10 bases, leaving 15 bases between them. The CDR3 is made up of 13 amino acids. CDR1 and CDR2 (germline): MGHRA, YSYEKL. CDR3 bases: TGCGCCAGCAGCCAGCGGCCCCCGACTGACTACACCTTC. Residues: CASSQRPPTDYTF.

The gene calls are TRBV7-9 and TRBJ1-4, with a tentative D call TRBD1 (5 bases). CDR1 SEHNR and CDR2 FQNEAQ come from the germline V gene (reference sequence). Deletions cut 1 base from V and 8 bases from J, with 11 bases between. The CDR3 consists of 14 residues. CDR3 sequence reads: CASSLGEGREKLFF. The DNA of the CDR3 is TGTGCCAGCAGCTTAGGGGAGGGGCGGGAAAAACTGTTTTTT.

The chain combines TRBV7-2 with TRBJ1-4, with D possibly matching TRBD1 (5 bases). Trimming took off 5 bases at V and 8 bases at J, with 12 bases between the two ends. This CDR3 has 13 amino acids. Germline lookup yields CDR1 SGHTA and CDR2 FQGNSA. The CDR3 DNA reads as TGTGCCAGCAGCCGAGGCCGGGGGGAAAAACTGTTTTTT. It encodes CASSRGRGEKLFF.

The rearrangement links TRBV6-5 to TRBJ1-1; D is undetermined. Germline values: CDR1 MNHEY, CDR2 SVGAGI. Trimming removed 7 bases at V and 2 bases at J, with 11 bases between. The CDR3 spans 13 residues. The CDR3 region has the DNA TGTGCCAGCAAAAACGGGCGAAACACTGAAGCTTTCTTT. Amino acid sequence: CASKNGRNTEAFF.

V is TRBV2 and J is TRBJ2-2; tentatively, D is TRBD2 (5 bases). The CDR3 is made up of 16 amino acids. Germline loops: CDR1 SNHLY, CDR2 FYNNEI. V was trimmed by 7 bases and J by 1 base, leaving 16 bases between them. The CDR3 DNA sequence: TGTGCCAGCACCCTCCTCCAGCGGAGGAACACCGGGGAGCTGTTTTTT. This sequence encodes CASTLLQRRNTGELFF.

This sequence joins TRBV5-4 and TRBJ1-5; D is unresolved. V gave up 4 bases and J gave up 5 bases, with 13 bases separating them. The CDR3 is 14 residues long. Germline V gives CDR1 SGHNT, CDR2 YYREEE (reference sequence). CDR3 sequence reads: CASSLGPVDQPQHF. CDR3 DNA sequence: TGTGCCAGCAGCCTCGGGCCAGTGGATCAGCCCCAGCATTTT.

DNA for the CDR3: TGTGCCAGCAGCTCGACTCTAGCGGGGTCAACAGATACGCAGTATTTT. This encodes CASSSTLAGSTDTQYF. The rearrangement uses TRBV7-9 and TRBJ2-3; 9 bases match TRBD2. V trimming: 4 bases; J trimming: 3 bases; junction bases outside the gene matches: 8. The CDR3 length is 16 residues. Germline CDR1 is SEHNR and CDR2 is FQNEAQ (reference sequence).